Below, 18 T cell receptor beta chains from the same sample are listed, as sequenced in a study of T-cell memory formation after mild COVID-19. TCRdb called the 5' RACE reads again in MiXCR, with one record for every CDR3 protein. Here the sample spans 300,000 or so distinct CDR3 sequences, about a sixth being singletons. Sequences were obtained from PBMCs or a T cell subset sorted from them (not recorded which). Receptors originate from a young man who had mild COVID-19 (a few samples of this study predate the infection). Cell type and time point are not known.

The chain carries TRBV9 and TRBJ2-3; 7 positions agree with TRBD1. J was trimmed by 4 bases and V by 0 bases; bases with no gene match: 8. The germline gives CDR1 SGDLS, CDR2 YYNGEE. This CDR3 spans 16 amino acids. The CDR3 DNA follows: TGTGCCAGCAGCGTAGAACAGGGGTTAGTATCAGATACGCAGTATTTT. It is translated as CASSVEQGLVSDTQYF.

This clonotype was seen a handful of times. The chain links TRBV4-3 to TRBJ2-3; 9 nucleotides align to TRBD2. V gave up 1 base and J gave up 4 bases; unmatched junction bases: 3. CDR1 is LGHNA and CDR2 is YSLEER in the germline V gene. CDR3 length: 15 residues. The CDR3 DNA sequence: TGCGCCAGCAGCCAAGTGTCTAGCGGGGCAGATACGCAGTATTTT. Its protein is CASSQVSSGADTQYF.

This clonotype was seen a handful of times. The chain has TRBV5-4 and TRBJ2-7, with 8 bases fitting TRBD2. The CDR3 has 15 residues. CDR1 SGHNT and CDR2 YYREEE come from the germline V gene (reference sequence). With 2 bases clipped from V and 4 bases from J, the junction kept 8 bases outside the gene matches. Here the CDR3 reads CASSFSGGGPYEQYF. CDR3 sequence (DNA): TGTGCCAGCAGCTTTTCCGGGGGGGGCCCATACGAGCAGTACTTC.

This chain uses TRBV7-6 with TRBJ2-5; TRBD2 matches 7 bases. This CDR3 has 16 residues. With V trimmed by 2 bases and J by 1 base, 7 bases remained unmatched. Germline V gene data show CDR1 as SGHVS and CDR2 as FNYEAQ. CDR3 coding DNA: TGTGCCAGCAGCTTAAGGGAGCGGGACGGCCAAGAGACCCAGTACTTC. Protein product: CASSLRERDGQETQYF.

This clonotype has more than one count but fewer than ten. The V and J genes are TRBV18 and TRBJ1-4, with no clear D. The CDR3 runs to 15 residues. Trimming cost V 5 bases and J 8 bases, with 18 bases left between them. Per the germline V gene, CDR1 is KGHSH and CDR2 is LQKENI. CDR3 nucleotides: TGTGCCAGCTCAGCACGCCGAGCCGGGAACGAAAAACTGTTTTTT. Translation: CASSARRAGNEKLFF.

The table lists this clonotype with a few counts. The chain's CDR3 is CASSYSTPIDRPGEKLFF. The CDR3, as DNA: TGTGCCAGCAGTTACTCCACTCCTATCGACAGACCAGGAGAAAAACTGTTTTTT. V gene TRBV6-5 combines with J gene TRBJ1-4, with D tentatively TRBD1 (5 bases). CDR1 is MNHEY, CDR2 SVGAGI, per germline. The V gene lost 0 bases and the J gene lost 8 bases, with 22 bases spanning the gap. The CDR3 is 18 residues long.

The chain employs TRBV4-1 and TRBJ2-7; 8 nucleotides line up with TRBD1. The CDR3 has 14 residues. Trimming removed 5 bases from V and 2 bases from J; junction bases left unmatched: 5. Germline V gives CDR1 MGHRA, CDR2 YSYEKL. Written as DNA, the CDR3 is TGCGCCAGCAGCTCCCGACAGGGGACCTACGAGCAGTACTTC. Its translation: CASSSRQGTYEQYF.

V usage is TRBV12-3 or TRBV12-4 and J usage is TRBJ1-2; D is unclear. CDR3 size: 15 residues. Trimming removed 2 bases from V and 1 base from J, with 11 bases in between. In DNA, the CDR3 is TGTGCCAGCAGTTTATTCCCAGACAATAACTATGGCTACACCTTC. This codes for CASSLFPDNNYGYTF.

The chain uses TRBV11-3 and TRBJ2-1; 7 nucleotides match TRBD2. CDR3 length: 15 amino acids. Germline lookup yields CDR1 SGHNT and CDR2 YENEEA. The V and J ends lost 3 bases and 5 bases, in that order; junction bases with no gene match: 7. CDR3 bases: TGTGCCAGCAGCTTGGGAGCGGGGCGTAACAATGAGCAGTTCTTC. It yields the protein CASSLGAGRNNEQFF.

The V gene is TRBV6-4, the J gene TRBJ2-5; D is possibly TRBD2 (5 bases). This CDR3 contains 12 residues. Trimming stripped 6 bases from V and 5 bases from J, with 10 bases between. Germline assignment: CDR1 MRHNA and CDR2 SNTAGT. CDR3 residues: CASREGCETQYF. The CDR3 bases are TGTGCCAGCAGAGAGGGCTGTGAGACCCAGTACTTC.

This clonotype appeared a few times. The chain is built from TRBV19 and TRBJ1-5; D gene ambiguous. The V end was cut by 3 bases, the J end by 4 bases, with 10 bases between. The CDR3 spans 14 residues. CDR1 and CDR2 (germline): LNHDA, SQIVND (reference sequence). The CDR3 bases are TGTGCCAGTAGTATTGGCCCGCGGAATCAGCCCCAGCATTTT. It specifies CASSIGPRNQPQHF.

The rearrangement links TRBV7-9 to TRBJ1-5; the match to TRBD1 covers 7 bases. Trimming cost V 1 base and J 9 bases; bases outside gene matches: 12. The CDR3 consists of 16 residues. Per germline, CDR1 SEHNR and CDR2 FQNEAQ (reference sequence). The CDR3 protein is CASSLDRQGGGWPQHF. Written as DNA, the CDR3 is TGTGCCAGCAGCTTAGACCGACAGGGAGGAGGGTGGCCCCAGCATTTT.

The chain combines TRBV11-2 with TRBJ1-2; D may be TRBD1 (5 bases). Germline assignment: CDR1 SGHAT and CDR2 FQNNGV. V lost 1 base and J 0 bases, leaving 21 bases between the germline ends. The CDR3 is made up of 19 amino acids. Here the CDR3 reads CASSLVKRGPLAANYGYTF. The CDR3 DNA follows: TGTGCCAGCAGCTTAGTTAAGAGGGGTCCCCTCGCAGCTAACTATGGCTACACCTTC.

This clonotype was detected a few times. The chain joins TRBV7-9 to TRBJ1-2; no definite D call. Per the germline V gene, CDR1 is SEHNR and CDR2 is FQNEAQ (reference sequence). The V and J ends lost 6 bases and 2 bases respectively, with 13 bases between them. The CDR3 covers 14 residues. Here the CDR3 reads CASSPVGINYGYTF. In DNA form, the CDR3 reads TGTGCCAGCAGTCCAGTGGGGATAAACTATGGCTACACCTTC.

This clonotype was observed many times. CDR3 amino acids: CASSLRTSGGASEQFF. The CDR3 region has the DNA TGCGCCAGCAGCCTACGGACTAGCGGGGGGGCGAGTGAGCAGTTCTTC. The rearrangement links TRBV5-1 to TRBJ2-1; 15 bases line up with TRBD2. Germline-derived CDR1 and CDR2 are SGHRS and YFSETQ. This CDR3 is 16 amino acids long. V lost 4 bases, J lost 9 bases, and 8 bases stayed unmatched.

V is TRBV9 and J is TRBJ2-2; possible D gene TRBD2, 5 bases. Deletions cut 0 bases from V and 1 base from J, with 10 bases between. CDR1 SGDLS and CDR2 YYNGEE come from the germline V gene. CDR3 size: 16 residues. In DNA form, the CDR3 reads TGTGCCAGCAGCGTAGCTACACGGGGGAACACCGGGGAGCTGTTTTTT. It translates to CASSVATRGNTGELFF.

Only a few counts were recorded for this clonotype. The chain links TRBV5-1 to TRBJ2-3; 7 nucleotides match TRBD2. V was pared by 4 bases and J by 1 base, with 6 bases of the junction left unmatched. Germline values: CDR1 SGHRS, CDR2 YFSETQ. The CDR3 sequence is 15 residues long. The CDR3 is CASSPGLSGTDTQYF. The DNA of the CDR3 is TGCGCCAGCAGCCCGGGACTATCTGGCACAGATACGCAGTATTTT.

Written as DNA, the CDR3 is TGTGCCAGCAGGCCTCTGGGACTCAGCACAGATACGCAGTATTTT. This gives the protein CASRPLGLSTDTQYF. The rearrangement uses TRBV7-8 and TRBJ2-3, with D possibly TRBD2 on 6 matching bases. Between the trimmed V and J ends, which lost 6 bases and 0 bases, there was a span of 13 bases. This CDR3 comprises 15 residues. Germline lookup yields CDR1 SGHVS and CDR2 FQNEAQ.